This is a list of T cell receptor beta chains from one sample in a study of shared clonotypes between healthy human individuals. Data came from immunoSEQ multiplex PCR; TCRdb stores just in-frame clones and leaves some out. In the table there are some 1,400,000 clones, roughly 96% of which are singletons. The sample was naive CD4+ T cells sorted from blood. These receptors were collected from a man younger than 45 in good health. The CDR3 runs from the conserved cysteine through the conserved F or W. The D gene is left open where the match is weak. Rows give clone size only sometimes, using once, few, many, or a class for an expanded clone.

TRBV2	TRBJ1-2	.	TRBD1	CASSLQGADGYTF	TGTGCCAGCAGCCTACAGGGGGCCGATGGCTACACCTTC
TRBV5-6	TRBJ2-3	.	.	CASRGGDTQYF	TGTGCCAGCCGAGGGGGGGATACGCAGTATTTT
TRBV15	TRBJ2-3	.	TRBD2	CATSRDRGRGTDTQYF	TGTGCCACCAGCAGAGATCGCGGGAGGGGCACAGATACGCAGTATTTT
TRBV15	TRBJ2-1	.	TRBD2	CATSRRTSGRWLGNEQFF	TGTGCCACCAGCAGAAGGACTAGCGGGAGATGGTTGGGCAATGAGCAGTTCTTC
TRBV18	TRBJ2-3	.	TRBD1	CASSLGTGADTQYF	TGTGCCAGCTCACTGGGGACAGGGGCAGATACGCAGTATTTT
TRBV29-1	TRBJ2-2	.	.	CSAGNGGELFF	TGCAGCGCTGGGAACGGCGGGGAGCTGTTTTTT
TRBV5-1	TRBJ1-4	.	.	CASSLNARDEKLFF	TGCGCCAGCAGCTTGAATGCTAGGGATGAAAAACTGTTTTTT
TRBV18	TRBJ2-7	.	.	CASSPPRTEGEQYF	TGTGCCAGCTCACCACCAAGGACCGAGGGCGAGCAGTACTTC
TRBV5-1	TRBJ1-1	.	.	CASSLARGRDTEAFF	TGCGCCAGCAGCTTGGCCAGGGGCCGGGACACTGAAGCTTTCTTT
TRBV18	TRBJ1-4	.	.	CASSLVNEKLFF	TGTGCCAGCTCACTCGTTAATGAAAAACTGTTTTTT
TRBV4-3	TRBJ2-3	.	TRBD2	CASSQDNRPGGWTDTQYF	TGCGCCAGCAGCCAAGATAATAGGCCGGGAGGGTGGACAGATACGCAGTATTTT
TRBV15	TRBJ1-4	few	.	CATSTQHGEKLFF	TGTGCCACCAGCACGCAGCATGGGGAAAAACTGTTTTTT
TRBV6-6	TRBJ2-7	.	.	CASSPLYEQYF	TGTGCCAGCAGTCCCCTGTACGAGCAGTACTTC
TRBV2	TRBJ2-5	.	.	CASALGTYKETQYF	TGTGCCAGCGCCCTTGGGACCTACAAAGAGACCCAGTACTTC
TRBV6-1	TRBJ2-7	.	.	CASSEETQYEQYF	TGTGCCAGCAGTGAGGAGACCCAGTACGAGCAGTACTTC
TRBV6-1	TRBJ2-7	.	TRBD2	CASSERDSGRAYEQYF	TGTGCCAGCAGTGAACGGGATAGCGGGAGGGCCTACGAGCAGTACTTC
TRBV27	TRBJ2-1	.	TRBD1	CASSRQGGYNEQFF	TGTGCCAGCTCTCGACAGGGGGGTTACAATGAGCAGTTCTTC
TRBV4-3	TRBJ2-1	.	.	CASSQGALKPYNEQFF	TGCGCCAGCAGCCAAGGGGCACTGAAGCCCTACAATGAGCAGTTCTTC
TRBV11-2	TRBJ1-5	.	.	CASSLDLGGRNQPQHF	TGTGCCAGCAGCTTAGATTTAGGGGGACGAAATCAGCCCCAGCATTTT
TRBV5-1	TRBJ1-4	once	.	CASSLGGSNEKLFF	TGCGCCAGCAGCTTGGGGGGATCTAATGAAAAACTGTTTTTT
TRBV2	TRBJ2-6	.	.	CASSKLAGANVLTF	TGTGCCAGCAGTAAACTAGCTGGGGCCAACGTCCTGACTTTC
TRBV4-2	TRBJ2-3	.	TRBD2	CASSPRASGRTDTQYF	TGTGCCAGCAGCCCCCGGGCTAGCGGGAGAACAGATACGCAGTATTTT
TRBV10-3	TRBJ2-1	.	TRBD2	CAISESTPSGSRNEQFF	TGTGCCATCAGTGAGTCGACTCCGAGCGGGAGTAGGAATGAGCAGTTCTTC
TRBV28	TRBJ2-7	.	.	CASSLLGYEQYF	TGTGCCAGCAGTTTATTGGGGTACGAGCAGTACTTC
TRBV2	TRBJ2-1	.	TRBD2	CARRTAVRAGVPVGSYNEQFF	TGTGCCAGACGGACGGCCGTGCGAGCGGGAGTCCCCGTGGGCTCCTACAATGAGCAGTTCTTC
TRBV6-1	TRBJ1-5	.	.	CASSEGVTAVNQPQHF	TGTGCCAGCAGTGAAGGAGTAACGGCGGTAAACCAGCCCCAGCATTTT
TRBV2	TRBJ2-5	.	.	CASSSSETQYF	TGTGCCAGCAGCTCATCCGAGACCCAGTACTTC
TRBV6-6	TRBJ2-1	.	TRBD2	CASRTSGYNEQFF	TGTGCCAGCAGAACTAGCGGATACAATGAGCAGTTCTTC
TRBV5-1	TRBJ2-2	once	TRBD1	CASSLAGTGANTGELFF	TGCGCCAGCAGCTTGGCCGGGACAGGGGCGAACACCGGGGAGCTGTTTTTT
TRBV19	TRBJ2-3	.	TRBD2	CASSMGGSTDTQYF	TGTGCCAGTAGTATGGGGGGGAGCACAGATACGCAGTATTTT
TRBV7-2	TRBJ2-7	.	TRBD2	CASSLTGLAYEQYF	TGTGCCAGCAGCTTAACGGGACTAGCCTACGAGCAGTACTTC
TRBV10-2	TRBJ2-2	.	.	CASSGRTGELFF	TGCGCCAGCAGTGGACGGACCGGGGAGCTGTTTTTT
TRBV11-2	TRBJ1-4	.	.	CASSLDIGSTTNEKLFF	TGTGCCAGCAGCTTAGATATCGGCTCGACAACTAATGAAAAACTGTTTTTT
TRBV11-3	TRBJ2-1	.	.	CASSLEVGRGAYNEQFF	TGTGCCAGCAGCTTGGAGGTGGGCAGAGGAGCCTACAATGAGCAGTTCTTC
TRBV6-5	TRBJ1-2	.	.	CASSYVRTSYGYTF	TGTGCCAGCAGTTACGTTAGGACAAGCTATGGCTACACCTTC
TRBV5-4	TRBJ2-3	.	TRBD2	CASSFPGRQGDTQYF	TGTGCCAGCAGCTTTCCCGGGAGGCAGGGAGATACGCAGTATTTT
TRBV5-5	TRBJ2-1	.	TRBD1	CASSLRDRVYNEQFF	TGTGCCAGCAGCTTGCGGGACAGAGTTTACAATGAGCAGTTCTTC
TRBV27	TRBJ1-2	.	.	CASSLSTGTPHTF	TGTGCCAGCAGTTTATCGACCGGGACTCCTCACACCTTC
TRBV6-1	TRBJ2-7	.	.	CASSEVEPPSYYSYEQYF	TGTGCCAGCAGTGAAGTGGAGCCTCCTAGCTACTACTCCTACGAGCAGTACTTC